This T cell receptor beta chain was captured by sequencing in a study of T cell responses to AZD1222 COVID-19 vaccine. Findings and limits, study-wide: Nearly half of spike-specific TCRs reportedly target variant regions that are unmutated in the B.1.351 and B.1.1.7 variants. At 160-218 and 743-854, vaccine-associated CD4 TCRs were dominant, and they spanned spike. Possibly, clonal diversity was underestimated; donors were largely white British and included more females.

The table came from immunoSEQ multiplex PCR; TCRdb's copy has only in-frame clones and leaves some out. Among roughly 40,000 clones, roughly 87% were seen once, and the ten largest hold 30% to 45%. Concerning this clone itself: The antigen remains undetermined.

Looked up from germline, CDR1 is KGHDR and CDR2 is SFDVKD. The trim removed 7 bases at V and 4 bases at J, leaving 7 bases unmatched. This CDR3 spans 14 amino acids. This sequence originates from an adult who received the AZD1222 COVID-19 vaccine. This sequence joins TRBV24-1 and TRBJ1-2; TRBD1 matches 8 bases. The material was peripheral blood, obtained 28 days after the second AZD1222 dose. As DNA, the CDR3 is TGTGCCACCAGAGACAGGGGCCCGGTCTATGGCTACACCTTC. It codes for CATRDRGPVYGYTF.